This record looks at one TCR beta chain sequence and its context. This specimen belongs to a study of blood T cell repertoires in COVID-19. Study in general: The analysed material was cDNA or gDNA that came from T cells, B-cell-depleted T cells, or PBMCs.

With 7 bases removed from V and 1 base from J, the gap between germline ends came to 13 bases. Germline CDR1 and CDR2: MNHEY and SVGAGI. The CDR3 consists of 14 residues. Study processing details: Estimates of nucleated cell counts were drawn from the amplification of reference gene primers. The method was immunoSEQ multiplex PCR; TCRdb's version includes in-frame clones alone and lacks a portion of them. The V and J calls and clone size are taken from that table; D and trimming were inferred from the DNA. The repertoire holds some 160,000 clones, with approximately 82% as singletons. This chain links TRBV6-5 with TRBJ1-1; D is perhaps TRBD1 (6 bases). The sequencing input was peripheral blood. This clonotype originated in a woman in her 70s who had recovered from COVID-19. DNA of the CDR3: TGTGCCAGCACCACCGGGACACAGAACACTGAAGCTTTCTTT. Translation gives CASTTGTQNTEAFF.